Each of the 5 T cell receptor beta chains below was sequenced from the same sample in a study of T cell repertoires in cytomegalovirus infection (dated by TCRdb to the late 2010s). The treatment or condition label, read with the paper, signifies: in vitro stimulation with specific CMV peptide epitopes to enrich CMV-specific T cells. These receptors have no identified antigens. Data came from an Illumina HiSeq 1500. Using fastp at Q25 and MiXCR, TCRdb reprocessed the public reads and kept productive beta chains. When rows share a CDR3 protein, they turn into one entry using the most common DNA and genes. The sample table shows around 230,000 distinct CDR3 sequences, and 38% are seen once. Around 60% of the sample comes from the top ten. The material was CD8+ T cells from cultured PBMCs, obtained from culture after CMV antigen stimulation. Receptors were obtained from a human donor in good health (CMV status not recorded). Some clones in this sample may be carry-over from other donors' samples.

The table lists this clonotype with a few counts. The rearrangement joins TRBV6-2 or TRBV6-3 to TRBJ1-2; D is uncertain. Germline lookup yields CDR1 MNHEY and CDR2 SVGEGT. The CDR3 is 11 residues long. V gave up 7 bases and J gave up 7 bases, with 10 bases separating them. This CDR3 reads CASTPGLGYTF. The DNA for the CDR3 is TGTGCCAGCACCCCCGGACTTGGCTACACCTTC.

A word on this clonotype: At one end, the junction sequence differs from germline, possibly due to a read error. The CDR3 coding sequence is TGTGCCAGCAGCTTAGAAACAGCCCTTGCCTTC. Amino acids: CASSLETALAF. The chain has TRBV7-9 and TRBJ2-5, with D unclear. The CDR3 consists of 11 residues. The germline V gene encodes CDR1 SEHNR and CDR2 FQNEAQ (reference sequence).

The chain is built from TRBV7-4 and TRBJ2-2; D is ambiguous. The ends were cut back, 5 bases at V and 0 bases at J, with 10 bases in the middle. The CDR3 has 15 residues. CDR1 is SGHVT and CDR2 is SQSDAQ in the germline V gene. CDR3: CASSPVEPNTGELFF. Here the CDR3 DNA reads TGTGCCAGCAGCCCCGTGGAGCCGAACACCGGGGAGCTGTTTTTT.

This clonotype was seen repeatedly, ten times or more. This chain connects TRBV7-8 to TRBJ2-1; 10 bases map to TRBD2. The J segment lost 6 bases and the V segment lost 0 bases, leaving 8 bases of the junction unmatched. In germline, CDR1 is SGHVS, CDR2 FQNEAQ. The CDR3 is 17 residues long. CDR3 DNA sequence: TGTGCCAGCAGCTTAGCCTTAGCGGGAGGACTTAGCAATGAGCAGTTCTTC. Translated, it gives CASSLALAGGLSNEQFF.

This clonotype turned up a few times. The chain has TRBV20-1 and TRBJ2-7; 8 bases align to TRBD2. The J segment lost 7 bases and the V segment lost 3 bases, leaving 20 bases of the junction unmatched. The V gene's germline CDR1 is DFQATT and CDR2 SNEGSKA (reference sequence). This CDR3 region has 17 residues. The chain's CDR3 is CSARRGGSGSHQREQYF. The CDR3 region has the DNA TGCAGTGCTAGGAGGGGGGGGAGCGGGAGCCATCAGAGGGAGCAGTACTTC.